This T cell receptor beta chain was sequenced in a study of somatic mutations in cytotoxic T cells in rheumatoid arthritis. Study-wide background: The researchers flow-sorted some T-cell populations stained with V beta antibodies and got nearly 100% purity, and these included V beta1+ cells sequenced for TCRB. Broader study findings: More than 20% of CD8+ cells belonged to the largest clone in about an eighth of the 65 patients. Increasing age coincided with elevated CD8+ clonality among rheumatoid arthritis patients, though not among healthy controls.

This clone was detected a few times. Its antigen is as yet unknown. Using immunoSEQ multiplex PCR, the repertoire was profiled, and TCRdb retains in-frame clones only, with some absent. Among approximately 16,000 clones, about three quarters were seen once, and the ten largest hold roughly 10%. The origin of this receptor is an adult with rheumatoid arthritis. Sequences were obtained from CD8+ T cells sorted from blood.

CDR3 protein: CASSFSGSYGYTF. CDR3 coding DNA: TGTGCCAGCAGCTTTTCGGGGTCGTATGGCTACACCTTC. The chain combines TRBV5-4 with TRBJ1-2; D gene ambiguous. V dropped 2 bases and J dropped 5 bases, with 10 bases sitting between them. The CDR3 loop spans 13 amino acids. Looked up from germline, CDR1 is SGHNT and CDR2 is YYREEE (reference sequence). The variable domain in full, with the rest retrieved from reference TRBV5-4 and TRBJ1-2, is ETGVTQSPTHLIKTRGQQVTLRCSSQSGHNTVSWYQQALGQGPQFIFQYYREEENGRGNFPPRFSGLQFPNYSSELNVNALELDDSALYLCASSFSGSYGYTFGSGTRLTVV.